This T cell receptor beta chain was sequenced in a study of blood T cell repertoires in COVID-19. Study in general: Samples taken during acute and convalescent COVID-19 were collected in the United States, Italy and Spain.

Assay: immunoSEQ multiplex PCR; the TCRdb copy retains only in-frame clones and omits some. The data show some 120,000 clones, 85% seen once. From germline, CDR1 is MNHEY and CDR2 SMNVEV (reference sequence). V gave up 5 bases and J gave up 7 bases, with 12 bases separating them. The CDR3 contains 12 residues. The specimen was peripheral blood. V is TRBV27 and J is TRBJ2-7; D not certain. This receptor was taken from a man aged 55 to 70 with acute or convalescent COVID-19. CDR3 coding DNA: TGTGCCAGCAGTGGAAAACGCGGAGAGCAGTACTTC. Protein product: CASSGKRGEQYF.